The 19 T cell receptor beta chains below come from one sample, sequenced in a study of yellow fever vaccine responses in identical twins. TCRdb redid the calling of the RT-PCR reads with MiXCR, one entry per CDR3 protein. Among hundreds of distinct CDR3 sequences, 75% to 95% were seen once, and the ten largest hold approximately 7.2%. The input for sequencing was T cells from blood (PBMCs), unsorted or a sorted subset (not recorded which), taken before or after yellow fever vaccination (not recorded which). These receptors were collected from a woman under 30 who received the yellow fever vaccine.

The V and J genes are TRBV12-3 or TRBV12-4 and TRBJ1-5; D call uncertain. V lost 3 bases and J 4 bases, leaving 10 bases between the germline ends. The CDR3 has 14 residues. CDR3 nucleotide sequence: TGTGCCAGCAGTTTTCGCCCGGTGAATCAGCCCCAGCATTTT. Its translation: CASSFRPVNQPQHF.

This chain links TRBV2 with TRBJ2-7; the D gene is possibly TRBD1 (6 bases). V shed 6 bases and J shed 6 bases, with 18 bases lying between them. In germline, CDR1 is SNHLY, CDR2 FYNNEI. The CDR3 sequence is 14 residues long. CDR3 DNA sequence: TGTGCCAGCAGGTCCTCTACAGGGCAGCCCGAGCAGTACTTC. Amino acids: CASRSSTGQPEQYF. The entire variable domain, with the rest obtained from reference TRBV2 and TRBJ2-7, is as follows: EPEVTQTPSHQVTQMGQEVILRCVPISNHLYFYWYRQILGQKVEFLVSFYNNEISEKSEIFDDQFSVERPDGSNFTLKIRSTKLEDSAMYFCASRSSTGQPEQYFGPGTRLTVT.

This chain joins TRBV6-2 or TRBV6-3 and TRBJ2-7, with TRBD2 identical over 8 bases. This CDR3 spans 15 amino acids. J gave up 5 bases and V 4 bases, and 10 bases lay outside the gene matches. Germline CDR1 MNHEY, CDR2 SVGEGT. CDR3 bases: TGTGCCAGCAGTTCCGGCAGCGGGGGCGTGGACGAGCAGTACTTC. Translating it yields CASSSGSGGVDEQYF.

V and J are TRBV11-1 and TRBJ2-1; D is unclear. The CDR3 contains 12 residues. Trimming shortened V by 1 base and J by 9 bases, and 7 bases separated the two germline ends. The germline V gene encodes CDR1 SGHAT and CDR2 FQDESV (reference sequence). CDR3 nucleotide sequence: TGTGCCAGCAGCTTAGGTATCTCTGAGCAGTTCTTC. Residues: CASSLGISEQFF.

Points on this clonotype: The junction does not match germline at one end; this may be a read error. J is TRBJ2-7 and V is TRBV11-1; maybe TRBD1 (6 bases). The V gene's germline CDR1 is SGHAT and CDR2 FQDESV (reference sequence). The CDR3 sequence is 15 residues long. This chain's CDR3 is CASSLVGQFSCEQYF. The CDR3, as DNA: TGTGCCAGCAGCTTAGTGGGACAATTCTCCTGCGAGCAGTACTTC.

The rearrangement links TRBV15 to TRBJ2-1; either TRBD1 or TRBD2 may supply D (5 bases each). Germline CDR1 LNHNV, CDR2 YYDKDF (reference sequence). V was trimmed by 4 bases and J by 4 bases, leaving 20 bases between them. The CDR3 sequence is 17 residues long. The CDR3 sequence is CATSTTLGQEDYNEQFF. The CDR3 region has the DNA TGTGCCACCAGCACAACGCTGGGGCAGGAGGATTACAATGAGCAGTTCTTC.

The chain is built from TRBV28 and TRBJ2-1, with 9 bases fitting TRBD1. Germline CDR1 reads MDHEN; CDR2 reads SYDVKM. The CDR3 is 15 amino acids. Trimming took 7 bases from V and 9 from J; bases not matched to a gene: 13. For the CDR3, the DNA is TGTGCCAGCATCTATGGACAGGGGTTTAGGGGTGAGCAGTTCTTC. Translation: CASIYGQGFRGEQFF.

In this sample, this clonotype turned up a few times. The rearrangement uses TRBV15 and TRBJ2-1; D is unresolved. V lost 9 bases, J lost 4 bases, and 13 bases lay in between. This CDR3 is built from 13 residues. Looked up from germline, CDR1 is LNHNV and CDR2 is YYDKDF (reference sequence). This CDR3 reads CATGPSLYNEQFF. CDR3 bases: TGTGCCACAGGTCCAAGTTTATACAATGAGCAGTTCTTC. The entire variable domain, with the rest obtained from reference TRBV15 and TRBJ2-1, is as follows: DAMVIQNPRYQVTQFGKPVTLSCSQTLNHNVMYWYQQKSSQAPKLLFHYYDKDFNNEADTPDNFQSRRPNTSFCFLDIRSPGLGDTAMYLCATGPSLYNEQFFGPGTRLTVL.

This clonotype was recorded once. The V gene is TRBV10-3, the J gene TRBJ1-3; unclear D gene. V lost 0 bases to trimming and J lost 0 bases, with 9 bases between them. CDR1 ENHRY and CDR2 SYGVKD come from the germline V gene. This CDR3 spans 16 amino acids. CDR3 coding DNA: TGTGCCATCAGTGAGTCCGACGGGAACTCTGGAAACACCATATATTTT. Its protein product is CAISESDGNSGNTIYF.

The chain links TRBV7-6 to TRBJ1-5, with unresolved D. The CDR3 spans 14 residues. V dropped 3 bases and J dropped 7 bases, with 13 bases sitting between them. The germline gives CDR1 SGHVS, CDR2 FNYEAQ. The CDR3 bases are TGTGCCAGCAGCTTTCTAAGGCCGGAACAGCCCCAGCATTTT. This gives the protein CASSFLRPEQPQHF.

V usage is TRBV2 and J usage is TRBJ2-2; 7 nucleotides agree with TRBD2. J gave up 1 base and V 6 bases, and 11 bases lay outside the gene matches. CDR3 length equals 17 residues. From germline, CDR1 is SNHLY and CDR2 FYNNEI. The CDR3 nucleotides are TGTGCCAGCAGCACCGCGGGAGCCTCCGTGAACACCGGGGAGCTGTTTTTT. Translating gives CASSTAGASVNTGELFF.

The gene calls are TRBV6-4 and TRBJ2-5; tentatively, D is TRBD1 (5 bases). Germline CDR1 MRHNA, CDR2 SNTAGT. The CDR3 length is 12 residues. Trimming removed 6 bases from V and 9 bases from J, with 14 bases in between. CDR3 sequence reads: CASSDVRASQYF. The CDR3 region has the DNA TGTGCCAGCAGCGACGTCAGGGCATCCCAGTACTTC.

For the CDR3, the DNA is TGCAGTGCTAGAGGGCTCCCGAGCTCCTACAATGAGCAGTTCTTC. It encodes CSARGLPSSYNEQFF. The chain combines TRBV20-1 with TRBJ2-1; unclear D gene. The CDR3 contains 15 residues. V lost 1 base and J 0 bases, leaving 10 bases between the germline ends. Per the germline V gene, CDR1 is DFQATT and CDR2 is SNEGSKA (reference sequence).

The chain has TRBV10-3 and TRBJ2-7, with D perhaps matching TRBD2 (5 bases). V was clipped by 3 bases and J by 2 bases, with 11 bases between them. The CDR3 spans 14 residues. CDR1 is ENHRY, CDR2 SYGVKD, per germline. CDR3 DNA: TGTGCCATCAGTGATCGGGAAAGGACCTACGAGCAGTACTTC. Translating gives CAISDRERTYEQYF.

In its sample, this clonotype was seen once. The chain employs TRBV7-6 and TRBJ1-4; 9 nucleotides line up with TRBD1. Unmatched junction bases numbered 5, after V lost 8 bases and J lost 4 bases. Germline V CDR1 and CDR2: SGHVS, FNYEAQ. This CDR3 comprises 14 residues. CDR3 DNA: TGTGCCAGCCGACAGGGGGGTAATAATGAAAAACTGTTTTTT. Translated, it gives CASRQGGNNEKLFF.

V and J are TRBV5-1 and TRBJ1-4; 7 nucleotides agree with TRBD1. Germline lookup yields CDR1 SGHRS and CDR2 YFSETQ. The CDR3 totals 15 residues. With V trimmed by 4 bases and J by 5 bases, 8 bases remained unmatched. The CDR3: CASSPLGQPNEKLFF. CDR3 sequence (DNA): TGCGCCAGCAGCCCCTTGGGACAGCCAAATGAAAAACTGTTTTTT.

This chain uses TRBV2 with TRBJ2-3, with D possibly matching TRBD2 (6 bases). This CDR3 region has 15 residues. The V and J ends lost 7 bases and 3 bases respectively, with 17 bases between them. CDR1 is SNHLY, CDR2 FYNNEI, per germline. This CDR3 reads CASTETGVTTDTQYF. CDR3 coding DNA: TGTGCCAGCACAGAGACGGGAGTTACTACAGATACGCAGTATTTT.

The V call is TRBV12-3 or TRBV12-4, the J call TRBJ2-7; the D gene is possibly TRBD1 (6 bases). The CDR3 contains 14 residues. V was trimmed by 3 bases and J by 2 bases, leaving 11 bases between them. CDR3 sequence: CASSFRDIPYEQYF. DNA of the CDR3: TGTGCCAGCAGTTTCCGGGACATCCCCTACGAGCAGTACTTC.

The V call is TRBV30, the J call TRBJ1-2; 7 bases line up with TRBD1. The CDR3 runs 13 residues. V dropped 6 bases and J dropped 8; count of bases not matched to a gene: 12. Germline-derived CDR1 and CDR2 are GTSNPN and SVGIG (reference sequence). Written as DNA, the CDR3 is TGTGCCTGTTACCAGGGGGGATTGGAAGGCTACACCTTC. Protein product: CACYQGGLEGYTF.